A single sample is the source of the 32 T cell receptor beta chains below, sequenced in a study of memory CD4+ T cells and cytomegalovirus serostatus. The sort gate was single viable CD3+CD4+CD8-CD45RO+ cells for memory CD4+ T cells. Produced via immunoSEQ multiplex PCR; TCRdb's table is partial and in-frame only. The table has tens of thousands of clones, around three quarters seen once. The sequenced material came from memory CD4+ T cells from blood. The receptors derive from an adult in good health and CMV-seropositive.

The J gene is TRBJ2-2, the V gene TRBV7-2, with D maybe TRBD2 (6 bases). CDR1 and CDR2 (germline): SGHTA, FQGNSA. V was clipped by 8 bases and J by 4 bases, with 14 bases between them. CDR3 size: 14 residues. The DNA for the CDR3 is TGTGCCAGCCACCTTGGCGGGGCCACCGGGGAGCTGTTTTTT. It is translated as CASHLGGATGELFF.

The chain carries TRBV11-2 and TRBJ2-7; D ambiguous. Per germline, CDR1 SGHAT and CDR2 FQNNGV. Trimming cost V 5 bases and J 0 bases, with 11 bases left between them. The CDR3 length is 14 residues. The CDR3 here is CASSALGNSYEQYF. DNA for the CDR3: TGTGCCAGCAGCGCCTTAGGGAACTCCTACGAGCAGTACTTC.

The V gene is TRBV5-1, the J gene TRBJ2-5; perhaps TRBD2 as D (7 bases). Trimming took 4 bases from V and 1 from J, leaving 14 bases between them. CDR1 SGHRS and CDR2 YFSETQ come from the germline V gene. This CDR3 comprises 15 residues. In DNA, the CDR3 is TGCGCCAGCAGCCCGGCGGGGGCCCCCCAAGAGACCCAGTACTTC. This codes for CASSPAGAPQETQYF.

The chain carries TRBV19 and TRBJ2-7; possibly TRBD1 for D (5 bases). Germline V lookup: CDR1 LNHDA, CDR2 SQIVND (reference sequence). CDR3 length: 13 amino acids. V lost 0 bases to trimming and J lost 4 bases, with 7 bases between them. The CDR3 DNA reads TGTGCCAGTAGTATAGAAGCAGGGTACGAGCAGTACGTC. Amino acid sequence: CASSIEAGYEQYV.

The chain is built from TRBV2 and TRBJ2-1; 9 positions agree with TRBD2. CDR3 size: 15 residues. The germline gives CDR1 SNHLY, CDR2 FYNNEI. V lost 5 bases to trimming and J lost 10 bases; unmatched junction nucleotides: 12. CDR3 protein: CASSPNSGRVGEQFF. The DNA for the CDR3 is TGTGCCAGCAGTCCGAATAGCGGGAGAGTTGGAGAGCAGTTCTTC. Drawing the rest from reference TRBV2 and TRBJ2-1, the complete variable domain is EPEVTQTPSHQVTQMGQEVILRCVPISNHLYFYWYRQILGQKVEFLVSFYNNEISEKSEIFDDQFSVERPDGSNFTLKIRSTKLEDSAMYFCASSPNSGRVGEQFFGPGTRLTVL.

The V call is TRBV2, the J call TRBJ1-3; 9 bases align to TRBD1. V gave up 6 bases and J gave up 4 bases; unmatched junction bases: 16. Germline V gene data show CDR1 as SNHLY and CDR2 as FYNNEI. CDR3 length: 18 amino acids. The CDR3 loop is CASRETYGTGKRGNTIYF. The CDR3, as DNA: TGTGCCAGCAGAGAGACCTATGGGACAGGGAAGAGGGGAAACACCATATATTTT.

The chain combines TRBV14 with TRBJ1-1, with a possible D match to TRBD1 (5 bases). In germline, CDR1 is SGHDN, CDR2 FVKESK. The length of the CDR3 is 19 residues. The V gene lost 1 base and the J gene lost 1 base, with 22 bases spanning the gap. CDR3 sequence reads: CASSQGGRRRAPSNTEAFF. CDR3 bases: TGTGCCAGCAGCCAAGGGGGCCGGCGGAGGGCCCCCTCGAACACTGAAGCTTTCTTT.

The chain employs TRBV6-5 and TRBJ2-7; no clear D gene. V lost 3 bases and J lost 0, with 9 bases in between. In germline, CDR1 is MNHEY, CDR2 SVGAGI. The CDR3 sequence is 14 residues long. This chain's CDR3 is CASSYRQNSYEQYF. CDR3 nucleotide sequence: TGTGCCAGCAGTTATAGGCAAAACTCCTACGAGCAGTACTTC.

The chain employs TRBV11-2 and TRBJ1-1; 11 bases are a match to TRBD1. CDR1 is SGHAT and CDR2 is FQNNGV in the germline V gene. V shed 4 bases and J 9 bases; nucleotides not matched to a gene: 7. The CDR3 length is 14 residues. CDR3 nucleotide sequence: TGTGCCAGCAGCTCGCGGACAGGGGGCGTAAAAGCTTTCTTT. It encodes CASSSRTGGVKAFF.

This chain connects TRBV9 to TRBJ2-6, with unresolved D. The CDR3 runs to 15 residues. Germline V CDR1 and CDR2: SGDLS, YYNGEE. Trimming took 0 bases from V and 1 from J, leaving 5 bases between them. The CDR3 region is CASSVGQSGANVLTF. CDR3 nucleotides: TGTGCCAGCAGCGTAGGCCAATCTGGGGCCAACGTCCTGACTTTC.

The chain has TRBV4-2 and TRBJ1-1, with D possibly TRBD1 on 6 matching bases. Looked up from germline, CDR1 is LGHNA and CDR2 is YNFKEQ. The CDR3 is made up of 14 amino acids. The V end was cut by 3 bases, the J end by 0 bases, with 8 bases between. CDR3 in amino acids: CASSQGALNTEAFF. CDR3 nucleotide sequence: TGTGCCAGCAGCCAGGGGGCCCTGAACACTGAAGCTTTCTTT.

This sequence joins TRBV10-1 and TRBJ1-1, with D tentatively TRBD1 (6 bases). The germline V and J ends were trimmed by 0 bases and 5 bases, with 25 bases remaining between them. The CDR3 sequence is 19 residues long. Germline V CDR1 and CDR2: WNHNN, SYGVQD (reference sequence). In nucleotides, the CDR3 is TGCGCCAGCAGTGAGTCGAACTTTGACAGGCATCATAGAACAACTGAAGCTTTCTTT. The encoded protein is CASSESNFDRHHRTTEAFF.

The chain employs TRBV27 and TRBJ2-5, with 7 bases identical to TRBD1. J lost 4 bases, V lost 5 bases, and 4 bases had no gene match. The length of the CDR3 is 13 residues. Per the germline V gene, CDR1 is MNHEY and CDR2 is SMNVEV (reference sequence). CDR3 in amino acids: CASSQRTGETQYF. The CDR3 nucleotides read TGTGCCAGCAGTCAGAGGACAGGAGAGACCCAGTACTTC.

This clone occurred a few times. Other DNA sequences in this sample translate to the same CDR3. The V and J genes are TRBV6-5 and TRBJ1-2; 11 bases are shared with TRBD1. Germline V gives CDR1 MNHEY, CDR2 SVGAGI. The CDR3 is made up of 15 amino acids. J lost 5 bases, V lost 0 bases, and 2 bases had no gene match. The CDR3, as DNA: TGTGCCAGCAGTTACTCGGGACAGGGGGGATATGGCTACACCTTC. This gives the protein CASSYSGQGGYGYTF.

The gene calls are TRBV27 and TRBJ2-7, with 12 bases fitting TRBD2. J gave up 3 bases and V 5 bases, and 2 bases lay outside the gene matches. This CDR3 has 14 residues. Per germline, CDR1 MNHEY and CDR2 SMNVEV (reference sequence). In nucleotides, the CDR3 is TGTGCCAGCAGTCGACTAGCGGGAGACTACGAGCAGTACTTC. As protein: CASSRLAGDYEQYF.

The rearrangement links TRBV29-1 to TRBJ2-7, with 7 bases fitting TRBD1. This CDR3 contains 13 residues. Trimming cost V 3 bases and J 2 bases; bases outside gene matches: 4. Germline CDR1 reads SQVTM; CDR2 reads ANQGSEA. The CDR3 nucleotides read TGCAGCGTTGATGGGCAGGGGGCCTACGAGCAGTACTTC. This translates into CSVDGQGAYEQYF.

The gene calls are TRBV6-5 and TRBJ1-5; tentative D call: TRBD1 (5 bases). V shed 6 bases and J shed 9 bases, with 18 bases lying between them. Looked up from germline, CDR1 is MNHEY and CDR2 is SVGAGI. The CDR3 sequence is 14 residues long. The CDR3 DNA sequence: TGTGCCAGCAGAAGGGACCGCCCCGAGGGGCCCCAGCATTTT. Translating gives CASRRDRPEGPQHF.

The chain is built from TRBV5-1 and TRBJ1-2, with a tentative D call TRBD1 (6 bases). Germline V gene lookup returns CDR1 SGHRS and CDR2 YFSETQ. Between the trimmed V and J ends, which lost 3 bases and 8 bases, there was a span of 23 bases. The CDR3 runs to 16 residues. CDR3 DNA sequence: TGCGCCAGCAGCTCCCAACCACAGGGATTGGGAAGAGGCTACACCTTC. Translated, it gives CASSSQPQGLGRGYTF.

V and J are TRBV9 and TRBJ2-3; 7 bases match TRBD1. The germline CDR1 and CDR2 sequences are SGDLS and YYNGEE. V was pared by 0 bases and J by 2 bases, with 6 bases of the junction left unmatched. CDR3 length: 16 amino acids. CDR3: CASSVEGQYPTDTQYF. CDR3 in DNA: TGTGCCAGCAGCGTAGAGGGACAGTACCCCACAGATACGCAGTATTTT.

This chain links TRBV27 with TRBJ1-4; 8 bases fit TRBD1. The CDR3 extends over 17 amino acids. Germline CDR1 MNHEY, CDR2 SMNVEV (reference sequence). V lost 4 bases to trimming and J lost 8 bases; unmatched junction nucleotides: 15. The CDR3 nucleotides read TGTGCCAGCAGTTCACTAGTGACAGGGAGGACAGGGGAAAAACTGTTTTTT. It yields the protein CASSSLVTGRTGEKLFF.

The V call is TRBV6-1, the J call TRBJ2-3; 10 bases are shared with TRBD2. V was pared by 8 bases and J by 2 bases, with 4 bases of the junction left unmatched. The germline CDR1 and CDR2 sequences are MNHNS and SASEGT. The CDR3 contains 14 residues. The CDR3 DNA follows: TGTGCCAGCTTCAGCGGGAGGGCCACAGATACGCAGTATTTT. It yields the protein CASFSGRATDTQYF.

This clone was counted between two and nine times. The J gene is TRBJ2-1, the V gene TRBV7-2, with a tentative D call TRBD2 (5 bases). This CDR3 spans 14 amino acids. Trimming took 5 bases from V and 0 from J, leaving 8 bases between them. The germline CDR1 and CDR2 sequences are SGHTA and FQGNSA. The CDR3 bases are TGTGCCAGCAGCGTACGGGGCTCCTACAATGAGCAGTTCTTC. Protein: CASSVRGSYNEQFF.

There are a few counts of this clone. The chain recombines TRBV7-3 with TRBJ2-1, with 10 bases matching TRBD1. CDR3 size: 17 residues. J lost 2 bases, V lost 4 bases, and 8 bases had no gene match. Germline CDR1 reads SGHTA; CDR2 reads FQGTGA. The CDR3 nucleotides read TGTGCCAGCAGCTACCGGGCGGGGACAGGGGCCTACAATGAGCAGTTCTTC. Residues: CASSYRAGTGAYNEQFF.

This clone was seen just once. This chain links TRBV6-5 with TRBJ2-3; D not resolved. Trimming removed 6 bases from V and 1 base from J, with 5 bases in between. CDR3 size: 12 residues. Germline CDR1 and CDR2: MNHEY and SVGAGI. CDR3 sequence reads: CASSQGTDTQYF. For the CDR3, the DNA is TGTGCCAGCAGCCAAGGCACAGATACGCAGTATTTT.

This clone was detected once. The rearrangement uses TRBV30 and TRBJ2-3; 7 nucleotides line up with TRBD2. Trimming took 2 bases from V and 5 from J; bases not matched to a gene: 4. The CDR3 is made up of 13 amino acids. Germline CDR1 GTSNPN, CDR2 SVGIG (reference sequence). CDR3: CAWSLTGGDTQYF. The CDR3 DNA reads TGTGCCTGGAGTCTAACGGGGGGAGATACGCAGTATTTT.

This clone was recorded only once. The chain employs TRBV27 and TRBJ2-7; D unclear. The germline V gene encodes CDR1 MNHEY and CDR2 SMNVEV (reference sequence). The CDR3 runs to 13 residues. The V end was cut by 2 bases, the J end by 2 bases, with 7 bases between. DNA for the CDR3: TGTGCCAGCAGTTTACGTGGGACCTACGAGCAGTACTTC. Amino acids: CASSLRGTYEQYF.

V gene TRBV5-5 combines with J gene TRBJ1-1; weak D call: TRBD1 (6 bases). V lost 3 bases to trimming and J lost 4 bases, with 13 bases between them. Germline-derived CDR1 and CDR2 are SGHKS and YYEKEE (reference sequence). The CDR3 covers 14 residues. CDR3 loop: CASSSTGYGTEAFF. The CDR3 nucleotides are TGTGCCAGCAGCTCTACAGGGTATGGCACTGAAGCTTTCTTT.

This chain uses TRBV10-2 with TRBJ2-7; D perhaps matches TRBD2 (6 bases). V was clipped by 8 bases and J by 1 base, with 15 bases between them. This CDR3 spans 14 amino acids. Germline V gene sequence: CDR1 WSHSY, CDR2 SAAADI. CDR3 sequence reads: CASALTGDSYEQYV. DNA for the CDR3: TGCGCCAGCGCGCTAACGGGGGATTCCTACGAGCAGTACGTC.

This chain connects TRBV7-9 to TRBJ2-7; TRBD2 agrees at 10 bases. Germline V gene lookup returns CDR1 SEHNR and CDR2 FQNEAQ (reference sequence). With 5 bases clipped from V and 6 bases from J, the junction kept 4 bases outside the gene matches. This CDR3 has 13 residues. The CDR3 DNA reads TGTGCCAGCAGCATACTAGCGGGATTCGAGCAGTACGTC. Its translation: CASSILAGFEQYV.

CDR3 sequence (DNA): TGTGCCAGCAGCCTCAAGGTGACTAGCGGGAGGGCCGGGACAGATACGCAGTATTTT. Its protein is CASSLKVTSGRAGTDTQYF. This chain connects TRBV4-2 to TRBJ2-3; 14 positions match TRBD2. Germline trimming cut 4 bases from V and 3 bases from J; bases unmatched to any gene: 12. In germline, CDR1 is LGHNA, CDR2 YNFKEQ. The length of the CDR3 is 19 residues.

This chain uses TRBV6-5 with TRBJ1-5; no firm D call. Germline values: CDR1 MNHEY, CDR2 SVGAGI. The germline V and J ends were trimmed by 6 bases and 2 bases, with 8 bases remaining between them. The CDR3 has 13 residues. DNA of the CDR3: TGTGCCAGCAGCACGAGGGGCAATCAGCCCCAGCATTTT. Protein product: CASSTRGNQPQHF.

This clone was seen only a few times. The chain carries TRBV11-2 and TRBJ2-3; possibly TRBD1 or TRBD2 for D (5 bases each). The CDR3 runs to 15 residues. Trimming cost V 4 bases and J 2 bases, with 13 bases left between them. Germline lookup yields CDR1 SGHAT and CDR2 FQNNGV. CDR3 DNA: TGTGCCAGCAGCTCGGGACCCTTACCCACAGATACGCAGTATTTT. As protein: CASSSGPLPTDTQYF.